Below, 27 T cell receptor beta chains from the same sample are listed, as sequenced in a study of blood T cell repertoires in COVID-19. The method was immunoSEQ multiplex PCR; TCRdb's version includes in-frame clones alone and lacks a portion of them. The profile covers under 50,000 clones, with around 79% appearing a single time and 15% to 20% taken by the ten largest. What was sequenced was peripheral blood. The receptors were sampled from a human donor with active or convalescent COVID-19. The donor label of this sample is uncertain.

The CDR3: CSVALAEETQYF. As DNA, the CDR3 is TGCAGCGTCGCCCTAGCGGAAGAGACCCAGTACTTC. The chain employs TRBV29-1 and TRBJ2-5; 7 positions agree with TRBD2. The V gene end was trimmed by 6 bases and the J gene end by 3 bases; junction bases not matched to a gene: 4. This CDR3 contains 12 residues. CDR1 and CDR2 (germline): SQVTM, ANQGSEA.

The chain couples TRBV7-2 to TRBJ2-3; 7 bases fit TRBD2. Unmatched junction bases numbered 5, after V lost 6 bases and J lost 2 bases. The CDR3 is 14 amino acids. CDR1 is SGHTA and CDR2 is FQGNSA in the germline V gene. CDR3 residues: CASRPSGATDTQYF. The DNA of the CDR3 is TGTGCCAGCAGACCTAGCGGAGCCACAGATACGCAGTATTTT. Variable domain in full (rest from reference TRBV7-2 and TRBJ2-3): GAGVSQSPSNKVTEKGKDVELRCDPISGHTALYWYRQSLGQGLEFLIYFQGNSAPDKSGLPSDRFSAERTGGSVSTLTIQRTQQEDSAVYLCASRPSGATDTQYFGPGTRLTVL.

The V gene is TRBV4-1, the J gene TRBJ2-3; 12 bases are a match to TRBD1. The CDR3 covers 18 residues. J lost 2 bases, V lost 3 bases, and 9 bases had no gene match. The germline V gene encodes CDR1 MGHRA and CDR2 YSYEKL. CDR3 nucleotides: TGCGCCAGCAGCCATCCCGGGACAGGGGGCCTCCACACAGATACGCAGTATTTT. It is translated as CASSHPGTGGLHTDTQYF.

The chain couples TRBV21-1 to TRBJ2-1; the DNA was not used to check the table's D call, TRBD1. TRBV21-1 constitutes a pseudogene. This CDR3 spans 16 amino acids. CDR3 region: CASSKANDRNYNEQFF. Written as DNA, the CDR3 is TGTGCCAGCAGCAAAGCAAACGACAGGAACTACAATGAGCAGTTCTTC.

The chain couples TRBV6-5 to TRBJ1-1, with TRBD1 matching 9 bases. J was trimmed by 0 bases and V by 8 bases; bases with no gene match: 4. The CDR3 covers 14 residues. From germline, CDR1 is MNHEY and CDR2 SVGAGI. CDR3 in amino acids: CASQQGAVNTEAFF. CDR3 DNA sequence: TGTGCCAGCCAACAGGGGGCCGTGAACACTGAAGCTTTCTTT.

This chain connects TRBV5-4 to TRBJ2-7; 7 bases fit TRBD1. Germline V gene lookup returns CDR1 SGHNT and CDR2 YYREEE (reference sequence). Trimming cost V 5 bases and J 0 bases; bases outside gene matches: 2. This CDR3 region has 13 residues. The CDR3 is CASRRDSSYEQYF. The CDR3 DNA is TGTGCCAGCAGACGGGACAGCTCCTACGAGCAGTACTTC.

CDR3 loop: CASTPPGQRSPGYTF. The CDR3 DNA follows: TGTGCCAGCACCCCCCCGGGACAGCGAAGCCCGGGCTACACCTTC. The chain couples TRBV19 to TRBJ1-2; 7 nucleotides match TRBD1. CDR3 length: 15 residues. The germline V gene has CDR1 LNHDA and CDR2 SQIVND (reference sequence). The J segment lost 8 bases and the V segment lost 9 bases, leaving 18 bases of the junction unmatched. Full variable domain (outside the CDR3, taken from reference TRBV19 and TRBJ1-2): DGGITQSPKYLFRKEGQNVTLSCEQNLNHDAMYWYRQDPGQGLRLIYYSQIVNDFQKGDIAEGYSVSREKKESFPLTVTSAQKNPTAFYLCASTPPGQRSPGYTFGSGTRLTVV.

The gene calls are TRBV7-3 and TRBJ2-2; 7 positions agree with TRBD1. J lost 3 bases, V lost 4 bases, and 8 bases had no gene match. The germline CDR1 and CDR2 sequences are SGHTA and FQGTGA. The CDR3 spans 16 residues. The CDR3 sequence: CASSSGTVLHTGELFF. The CDR3 DNA reads TGTGCCAGCAGCTCCGGGACAGTTCTTCACACCGGGGAGCTGTTTTTT.

The chain employs TRBV4-2 and TRBJ2-7; 9 bases map to TRBD1. This CDR3 comprises 17 residues. V lost 1 base to trimming and J lost 1 base; unmatched junction nucleotides: 8. Germline V gene data show CDR1 as LGHNA and CDR2 as YNFKEQ. The CDR3 reads CASSQVSGQGPSYEQYF. The DNA of the CDR3 is TGTGCCAGCAGCCAAGTTTCGGGACAGGGCCCTTCCTACGAGCAGTACTTC.

The rearrangement joins TRBV7-6 to TRBJ1-4, with 8 bases fitting TRBD1. Germline lookup yields CDR1 SGHVS and CDR2 FNYEAQ. V was pared by 4 bases and J by 7 bases, with 5 bases of the junction left unmatched. This CDR3 is built from 14 residues. CDR3 amino acids: CASSSTGQVEKLFF. The CDR3 DNA sequence: TGTGCCAGCAGCTCCACGGGACAGGTTGAAAAACTGTTTTTT. The full variable domain, completed using reference TRBV7-6 and TRBJ1-4, is GAGVSQSPRYKVTKRGQDVALRCDPISGHVSLYWYRQALGQGPEFLTYFNYEAQQDKSGLPNDRFSAERPEGSISTLTIQRTEQRDSAMYRCASSSTGQVEKLFFGSGTQLSVL.

The sample holds a few counts of this clone. V and J are TRBV2 and TRBJ2-7, with D tentatively TRBD2 (7 bases). The germline V gene has CDR1 SNHLY and CDR2 FYNNEI. This CDR3 spans 13 amino acids. Trimming shortened V by 9 bases and J by 6 bases, and 18 bases separated the two germline ends. CDR3 sequence (DNA): TGTGCCAGAGGGGGGGACTATCAAGGCGAGCAGTACTTC. This gives the protein CARGGDYQGEQYF.

V is TRBV30 and J is TRBJ2-5; 15 nucleotides line up with TRBD2. CDR3 size: 16 residues. The germline V gene encodes CDR1 GTSNPN and CDR2 SVGIG (reference sequence). Unmatched junction bases numbered 9, after V lost 3 bases and J lost 7 bases. The CDR3 sequence: CAWRRIGGLAGGTQYF. The DNA of the CDR3 is TGTGCCTGGAGAAGGATTGGGGGACTAGCGGGAGGGACCCAGTACTTC.

V gene TRBV5-8 combines with J gene TRBJ1-5, with D maybe TRBD1 (5 bases). The CDR3 runs 14 residues. Trimming shortened V by 4 bases and J by 4 bases, and 12 bases separated the two germline ends. Germline V gene data show CDR1 as SGHTS and CDR2 as YDEGEE. The CDR3 DNA reads TGTGCCAGCAGCCGAGACAGTCTAAATCAGCCCCAGCATTTT. It translates to CASSRDSLNQPQHF.

The rearrangement uses TRBV30 and TRBJ1-1; 8 bases align to TRBD1. The CDR3 runs to 16 residues. Looked up from germline, CDR1 is GTSNPN and CDR2 is SVGIG (reference sequence). V trimming: 4 bases; J trimming: 3 bases; junction bases outside the gene matches: 13. The CDR3: CAWTGTGAARDTEAFF. The CDR3 DNA reads as TGTGCCTGGACCGGGACAGGAGCCGCGCGGGACACTGAAGCTTTCTTT. Using reference TRBV30 and TRBJ1-1 for the parts outside the CDR3, the full variable domain is SQTIHQWPATLVQPVGSPLSLECTVEGTSNPNLYWYRQAAGRGLQLLFYSVGIGQISSEVPQNLSASRPQDRQFILSSKKLLLSDSGFYLCAWTGTGAARDTEAFFGQGTRLTVV.

The chain has TRBV25-1 and TRBJ2-2; a possible D gene is TRBD1 (6 bases). The CDR3 has 17 amino acids. Germline-derived CDR1 and CDR2 are MGHDK and SYGVNS. Trimming cost V 1 base and J 7 bases, with 19 bases left between them. The CDR3 protein is CASSEFFADSGSGELFF. For the CDR3, the DNA is TGTGCCAGCAGTGAATTTTTCGCGGACAGCGGAAGCGGGGAGCTGTTTTTT. Based on the CDR3 plus reference TRBV25-1 and TRBJ2-2, the full variable domain is EADIYQTPRYLVIGTGKKITLECSQTMGHDKMYWYQQDPGMELHLIHYSYGVNSTEKGDLSSESTVSRIRTEHFPLTLESARPSHTSQYLCASSEFFADSGSGELFFGEGSRLTVL.

The rearrangement uses TRBV6-2 or TRBV6-3 and TRBJ1-1; 8 nucleotides match TRBD1. Per the germline V gene, CDR1 is MNHEY and CDR2 is SVGEGT. J lost 2 bases, V lost 0 bases, and 5 bases had no gene match. This CDR3 is built from 16 residues. CDR3 amino acids: CASSYSTTGVNTEAFF. The DNA of the CDR3 is TGTGCCAGCAGTTACTCTACGACAGGGGTAAACACTGAAGCTTTCTTT.

V usage is TRBV3-1 (or the pseudogene TRBV3-2) and J usage is TRBJ2-5; D gene unclear. Germline lookup yields CDR1 LGHDT and CDR2 YNNKEL (reference sequence). Trimming stripped 0 bases from V and 1 base from J, with 6 bases between. This CDR3 is built from 14 residues. The CDR3 bases are TGTGCCAGCAGCCAAGACGTTCCCCAAGAGACCCAGTACTTC. It yields the protein CASSQDVPQETQYF.

CDR3 protein: CAISETGGGANVLTF. DNA for the CDR3: TGTGCCATCAGTGAGACGGGTGGTGGGGCCAACGTCCTGACTTTC. The chain is built from TRBV10-3 and TRBJ2-6; D not resolved. CDR3 size: 15 residues. V lost 2 bases and J 3 bases, leaving 8 bases between the germline ends. Germline V gene lookup returns CDR1 ENHRY and CDR2 SYGVKD.

V is TRBV29-1 and J is TRBJ1-2, with 7 bases identical to TRBD1. This CDR3 has 12 residues. Germline trimming cut 4 bases from V and 7 bases from J; bases unmatched to any gene: 6. The V gene's germline CDR1 is SQVTM and CDR2 ANQGSEA. The CDR3 loop reads CSVAQGGSGYTF. The DNA of the CDR3 is TGCAGCGTTGCTCAGGGGGGTAGTGGCTACACCTTC.

This clone was found once. J is TRBJ2-5 and V is TRBV1; whether TRBD1, the table's D call, matches the DNA was not checked. TRBV1 is annotated as a pseudogene. The CDR3 loop spans 12 amino acids. The CDR3 coding sequence is TGCACCCCACAGGGGGCAGCGAAGACCCAGTACTTC. Translating it yields CTPQGAAKTQYF.

The CDR3 protein is CASRSQGAAYEQYF. In DNA form, the CDR3 reads TGTGCCAGCAGGTCACAGGGGGCGGCGTACGAGCAGTACTTC. The chain links TRBV2 to TRBJ2-7; the match to TRBD1 covers 9 bases. V lost 6 bases, J lost 4 bases, and 7 bases stayed unmatched. CDR3 length equals 14 residues. Germline values: CDR1 SNHLY, CDR2 FYNNEI.

The sample holds one count of this clone. The J gene is TRBJ2-7, the V gene TRBV7-2, with 10 bases that match TRBD1. The CDR3 covers 14 residues. The V segment lost 6 bases and the J segment 5 bases; nucleotides outside the gene matches: 7. In germline, CDR1 is SGHTA, CDR2 FQGNSA. This chain's CDR3 is CASRLHGQGDEQYF. In nucleotides, the CDR3 is TGTGCCAGCAGACTCCATGGACAGGGGGACGAGCAGTACTTC.

The chain is built from TRBV7-3 and TRBJ2-3; TRBD1 agrees at 11 bases. Germline CDR1 and CDR2: SGHTA and FQGTGA. V shed 7 bases, J shed 4 bases, and the junction held 1 base outside the gene matches. The CDR3 covers 13 residues. The CDR3 bases are TGTGCCAGCAAGGGACAGGGGGCAGATACGCAGTATTTT. Translating it yields CASKGQGADTQYF.

The rearrangement joins TRBV7-2 to TRBJ2-1; D might be TRBD2 (6 bases). The CDR3 runs 16 residues. CDR1 and CDR2 from the germline V gene are SGHTA and FQGNSA. The ends were cut back, 5 bases at V and 3 bases at J, with 17 bases in the middle. This chain's CDR3 is CASSPQGAGNYNEQFF. The CDR3 DNA reads as TGTGCCAGCAGCCCCCAAGGAGCGGGCAACTACAATGAGCAGTTCTTC.

The chain employs TRBV5-1 and TRBJ2-3; 7 nucleotides agree with TRBD1. The CDR3 length is 14 residues. Germline-derived CDR1 and CDR2 are SGHRS and YFSETQ. V lost 0 bases and J lost 4; bases outside the gene matches: 2. Written as DNA, the CDR3 is TGCGCCAGCAGCTTGGAAGGGGGCGCAGATACGCAGTATTTT. Translation gives CASSLEGGADTQYF.

This clone was observed a handful of times. The rearrangement uses TRBV3-1 (or the pseudogene TRBV3-2) and TRBJ2-7; 11 bases fit TRBD1. Trimming removed 2 bases from V and 5 bases from J; junction bases left unmatched: 14. The CDR3 covers 18 residues. Germline-derived CDR1 and CDR2 are LGHDT and YNNKEL (reference sequence). The CDR3, as DNA: TGTGCCAGCAGCCAAACTTTAACCTCCGGGACAGGGGGAAACGAGCAGTACTTC. It encodes CASSQTLTSGTGGNEQYF.

The CDR3 is CASSRGGQGARTEAFF. DNA of the CDR3: TGCGCCAGCAGCCGGGGGGGACAGGGGGCACGGACTGAAGCTTTCTTT. The V call is TRBV4-1, the J call TRBJ1-1; 12 bases line up with TRBD1. The CDR3 runs to 16 residues. The junction had 8 bases not matched to a gene; V was cut back by 4 bases and J by 5 bases. Germline CDR1 and CDR2: MGHRA and YSYEKL.